Shown below are 7 T cell receptor beta chains from a single sample sequenced in a study of PD-1 blockade in classical Hodgkin lymphoma. The sample's time point: cycle 4 day 1 (C4D1), after less than 7 weeks of nivolumab. Every patient was affected by relapse after autologous stem cell transplantation, while exposure to brentuximab vedotin was not uniform. The method was immunoSEQ multiplex PCR; TCRdb's version includes in-frame clones alone and lacks a portion of them. The repertoire has about 85,000 clones, just over 90% of them found once; the top ten carry about 2.9%. Sample: peripheral blood mononuclear cells (PBMCs), taken before the fourth cycle of nivolumab. Receptors originate from a human donor with classical Hodgkin lymphoma.

The rearrangement links TRBV5-1 to TRBJ2-3, with D possibly being TRBD1 (5 bases). With 0 bases removed from V and 6 bases from J, the gap between germline ends came to 11 bases. Per the germline V gene, CDR1 is SGHRS and CDR2 is YFSETQ. The CDR3 is made up of 14 amino acids. CDR3 residues: CASSLAPGRDTQYF. In DNA, the CDR3 is TGCGCCAGCAGCTTGGCCCCAGGGCGCGATACGCAGTATTTT.

This clone showed up just a few times. The CDR3 DNA sequence: TGTGCCTGGAGTGTACTAGGGGAAGAGACCCAGTACTTC. This gives the protein CAWSVLGEETQYF. The rearrangement links TRBV30 to TRBJ2-5; D is perhaps TRBD1 or TRBD2 (5 bases each). The CDR3 contains 13 residues. The V gene's germline CDR1 is GTSNPN and CDR2 SVGIG (reference sequence). Trimming pared 0 bases from V and 3 bases from J, leaving 8 bases between. The whole variable domain, filled in from reference TRBV30 and TRBJ2-5, reads SQTIHQWPATLVQPVGSPLSLECTVEGTSNPNLYWYRQAAGRGLQLLFYSVGIGQISSEVPQNLSASRPQDRQFILSSKKLLLSDSGFYLCAWSVLGEETQYFGPGTRLLVL.

This clone was seen only a few times. The chain recombines TRBV14 with TRBJ2-1; TRBD2 aligns across 9 bases. The CDR3 consists of 19 residues. From germline, CDR1 is SGHDN and CDR2 FVKESK. V was pared by 0 bases and J by 5 bases, with 14 bases of the junction left unmatched. CDR3 sequence reads: CASSQDSWRGGHINNEQFF. CDR3 bases: TGTGCCAGCAGCCAAGATTCCTGGCGGGGGGGCCATATTAACAATGAGCAGTTCTTC.

This chain uses TRBV7-9 with TRBJ2-1; D unresolved. CDR3 length equals 15 residues. The V end was cut by 1 base, the J end by 2 bases, with 9 bases between. Germline values: CDR1 SEHNR, CDR2 FQNEAQ (reference sequence). CDR3 DNA sequence: TGTGCCAGCAGCTTAGTAGGCGGTGCCTACAATGAGCAGTTCTTC. Its protein product is CASSLVGGAYNEQFF.

This chain links TRBV28 with TRBJ1-5; D unresolved. This CDR3 spans 13 amino acids. Per the germline V gene, CDR1 is MDHEN and CDR2 is SYDVKM. V was trimmed by 8 bases and J by 4 bases, leaving 12 bases between them. This CDR3 is CASGIHENQPQHF. The CDR3 DNA follows: TGTGCCAGCGGGATCCATGAGAATCAGCCCCAGCATTTT. The full variable domain, completed using reference TRBV28 and TRBJ1-5, is DVKVTQSSRYLVKRTGEKVFLECVQDMDHENMFWYRQDPGLGLRLIYFSYDVKMKEKGDIPEGYSVSREKKERFSLILESASTNQTSMYLCASGIHENQPQHFGDGTRLSIL.

The chain joins TRBV19 to TRBJ2-3, with 7 positions matching TRBD1. The CDR3 covers 17 residues. CDR1 is LNHDA, CDR2 SQIVND, per germline (reference sequence). J lost 2 bases, V lost 1 base, and 9 bases had no gene match. The CDR3 DNA is TGTGCCAGTAGTATAGGGGGGCCAGGGACAGTCACAGATACGCAGTATTTT. Amino acid sequence: CASSIGGPGTVTDTQYF.

The rearrangement uses TRBV6-4 and TRBJ1-6; D possibly corresponds to TRBD1 (5 bases). V lost 6 bases and J 10 bases, leaving 13 bases between the germline ends. CDR1 and CDR2 from the germline V gene are MRHNA and SNTAGT. CDR3 length: 13 residues. In DNA, the CDR3 is TGTGCCAGCAGGAACAGGACATCATCACCCCTCCACTTT. It translates to CASRNRTSSPLHF.